This TCR beta chain was retrieved from a study of T cells after posttransplantation cyclophosphamide. In its sample, this clone was seen many times. Its antigen is unknown. The CDR3 consists of 14 residues. Germline loops: CDR1 SNHLY, CDR2 FYNNEI. Trimming took 3 bases from V and 2 from J, leaving 11 bases between them. This table comes from immunoSEQ multiplex PCR, and its TCRdb copy is limited to in-frame clones, with some not included. Observed are roughly 49,000 clones, no singletons, with the top ten taking roughly 2%. The study, taken as a whole, reports: Donor CD8+ memory clones often dominated recipient blood repertoires at later times. TRB overlap between skin or GI tissue T cells and blood was limited.

This clonotype originated in a man aged 35 to 55 in good health, CMV-negative, and a related stem cell transplant donor. This chain joins TRBV2 and TRBJ2-7, with unresolved D. The source material was PBMCs. The CDR3 DNA reads as TGTGCCAGCAGTGATCCTAGAGACCCCTACGAGCAGTACTTC. Translation: CASSDPRDPYEQYF.